This T cell receptor beta chain is from a study of blood T cell repertoires in COVID-19. Study details: Sites in the United States, Italy and Spain provided acute and convalescent COVID-19 samples.

The CDR3 runs 13 residues. Germline-derived CDR1 and CDR2 are SQVTM and ANQGSEA. Unmatched junction bases numbered 5, after V lost 6 bases and J lost 3 bases. In the authors' methods: The assay estimated nucleated cells by amplifying reference gene primers. Only in-frame clones appear in the TCRdb table, and some are missing; sequencing was by immunoSEQ multiplex PCR. That table furnishes V, J and clone size, whereas the DNA furnished D and trimming. In the table there are just over 250,000 clones, over 75% of which are singletons. V gene TRBV29-1 combines with J gene TRBJ2-5; 9 bases align to TRBD2. Sequencing was carried out using peripheral blood. The TCR originated in a woman aged 45-59 years with acute or convalescent COVID-19. CDR3 protein: CSVERLAEETQYF. In nucleotides, the CDR3 is TGCAGCGTGGAAAGACTAGCGGAAGAGACCCAGTACTTC.